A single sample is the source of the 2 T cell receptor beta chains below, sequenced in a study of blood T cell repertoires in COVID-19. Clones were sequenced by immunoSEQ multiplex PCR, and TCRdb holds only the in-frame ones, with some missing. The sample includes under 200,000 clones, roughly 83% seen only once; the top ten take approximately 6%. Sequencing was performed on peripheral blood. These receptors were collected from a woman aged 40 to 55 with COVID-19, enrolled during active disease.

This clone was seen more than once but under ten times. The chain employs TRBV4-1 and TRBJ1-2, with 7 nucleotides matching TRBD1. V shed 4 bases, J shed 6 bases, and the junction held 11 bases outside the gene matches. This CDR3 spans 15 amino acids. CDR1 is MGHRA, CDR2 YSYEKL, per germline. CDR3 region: CASSLNGRQGDGYTF. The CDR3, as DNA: TGCGCCAGCAGCCTTAACGGGAGACAGGGTGATGGCTACACCTTC.

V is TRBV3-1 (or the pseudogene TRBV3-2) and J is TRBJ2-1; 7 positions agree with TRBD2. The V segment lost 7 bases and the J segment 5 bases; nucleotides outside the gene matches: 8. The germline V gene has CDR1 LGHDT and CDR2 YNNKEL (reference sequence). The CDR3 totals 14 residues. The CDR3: CASIAGGGDNEQFF. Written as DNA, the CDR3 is TGTGCCAGCATTGCCGGGGGAGGGGACAATGAGCAGTTCTTC.